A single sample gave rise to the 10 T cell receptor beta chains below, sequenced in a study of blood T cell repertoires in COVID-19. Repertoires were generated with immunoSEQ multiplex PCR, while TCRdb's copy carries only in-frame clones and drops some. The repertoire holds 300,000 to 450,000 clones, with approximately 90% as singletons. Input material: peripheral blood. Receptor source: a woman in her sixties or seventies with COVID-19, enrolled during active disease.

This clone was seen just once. As DNA, the CDR3 is TGTGCCAGCAGCTTAGATGGGGGGAACTATGGCTACACCTTC. Its translation is CASSLDGGNYGYTF. The chain couples TRBV11-2 to TRBJ1-2; tentatively, D is TRBD1 (5 bases). CDR1 and CDR2 from the germline V gene are SGHAT and FQNNGV. Deletions cut 0 bases from V and 2 bases from J, with 7 bases between. The CDR3 is made up of 14 amino acids. Drawing the rest from reference TRBV11-2 and TRBJ1-2, the complete variable domain is EAGVAQSPRYKIIEKRQSVAFWCNPISGHATLYWYQQILGQGPKLLIQFQNNGVVDDSQLPKDRFSAERLKGVDSTLKIQPAKLEDSAVYLCASSLDGGNYGYTFGSGTRLTVV.

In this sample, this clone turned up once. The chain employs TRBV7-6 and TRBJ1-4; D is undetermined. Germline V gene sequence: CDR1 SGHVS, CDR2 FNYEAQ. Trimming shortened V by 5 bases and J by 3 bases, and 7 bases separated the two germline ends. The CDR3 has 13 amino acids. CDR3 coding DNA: TGTGCCAGCAGCCCCGTTCCTAATGAAAAACTGTTTTTT. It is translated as CASSPVPNEKLFF.

In DNA form, the CDR3 reads TGTGCCAGCTCATTTGACAGAAACGAGGCAGCTTTCTTT. As protein: CASSFDRNEAAFF. This chain joins TRBV18 and TRBJ1-1; D is possibly TRBD1 (5 bases). The CDR3 sequence is 13 residues long. Germline V CDR1 and CDR2: KGHSH, LQKENI. V was trimmed by 5 bases and J by 10 bases, leaving 17 bases between them.

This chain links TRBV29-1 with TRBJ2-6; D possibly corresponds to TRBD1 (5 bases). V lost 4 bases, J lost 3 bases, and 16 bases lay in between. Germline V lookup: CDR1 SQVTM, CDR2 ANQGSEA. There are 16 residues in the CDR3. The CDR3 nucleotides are TGCAGCGTTGTAGGGCAGGGCCAAATTGGGGCCAACGTCCTGACTTTC. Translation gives CSVVGQGQIGANVLTF.

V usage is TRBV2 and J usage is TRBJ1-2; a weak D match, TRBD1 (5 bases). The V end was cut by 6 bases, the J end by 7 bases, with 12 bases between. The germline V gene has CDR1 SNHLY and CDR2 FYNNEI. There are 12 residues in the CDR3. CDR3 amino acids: CASRRGVGGYTF. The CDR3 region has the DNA TGTGCCAGCAGGCGGGGGGTGGGTGGCTACACCTTC.

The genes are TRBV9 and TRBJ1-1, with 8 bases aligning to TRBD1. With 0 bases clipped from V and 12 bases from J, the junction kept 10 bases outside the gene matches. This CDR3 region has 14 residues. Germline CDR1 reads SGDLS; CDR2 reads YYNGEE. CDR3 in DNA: TGTGCCAGCAGCGTAGACCAGGGGGCGCCGCTTCCTTTCTTT. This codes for CASSVDQGAPLPFF.

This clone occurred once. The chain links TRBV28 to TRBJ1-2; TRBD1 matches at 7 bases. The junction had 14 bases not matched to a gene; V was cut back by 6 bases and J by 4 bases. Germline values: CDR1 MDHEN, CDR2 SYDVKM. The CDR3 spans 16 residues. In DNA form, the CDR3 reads TGTGCCAGCAGACCGGGACAGCTGTATGGGAGCTATGGCTACACCTTC. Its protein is CASRPGQLYGSYGYTF.

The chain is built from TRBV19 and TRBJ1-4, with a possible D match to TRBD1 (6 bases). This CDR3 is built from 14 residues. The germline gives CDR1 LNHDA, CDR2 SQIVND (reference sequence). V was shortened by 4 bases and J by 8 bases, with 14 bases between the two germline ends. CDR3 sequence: CASSKTGRKEKLFF. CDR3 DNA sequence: TGTGCCAGTAGTAAGACAGGACGTAAAGAAAAACTGTTTTTT.

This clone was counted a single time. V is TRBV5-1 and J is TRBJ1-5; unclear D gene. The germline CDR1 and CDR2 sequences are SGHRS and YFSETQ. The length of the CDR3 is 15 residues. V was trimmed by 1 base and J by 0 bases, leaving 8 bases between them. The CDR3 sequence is CASSLSGYSNQPQHF. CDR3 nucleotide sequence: TGCGCCAGCAGCTTGTCCGGGTATAGCAATCAGCCCCAGCATTTT.

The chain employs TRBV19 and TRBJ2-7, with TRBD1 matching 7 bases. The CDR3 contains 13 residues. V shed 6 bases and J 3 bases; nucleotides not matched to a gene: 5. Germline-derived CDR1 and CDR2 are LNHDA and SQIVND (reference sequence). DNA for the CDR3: TGTGCCAGTAGAGGACAGGTTAACTACGAGCAGTACTTC. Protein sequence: CASRGQVNYEQYF.